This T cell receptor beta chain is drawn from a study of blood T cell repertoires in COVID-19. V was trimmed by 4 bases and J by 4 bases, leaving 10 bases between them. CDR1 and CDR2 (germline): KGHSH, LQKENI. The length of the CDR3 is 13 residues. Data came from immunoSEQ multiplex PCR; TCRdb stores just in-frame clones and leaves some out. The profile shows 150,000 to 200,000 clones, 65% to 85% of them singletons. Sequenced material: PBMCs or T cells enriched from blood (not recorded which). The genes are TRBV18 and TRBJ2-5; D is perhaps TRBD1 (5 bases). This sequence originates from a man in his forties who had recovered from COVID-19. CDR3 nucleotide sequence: TGTGCCAGCTCACGACAGCTTACAGAGACCCAGTACTTC. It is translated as CASSRQLTETQYF. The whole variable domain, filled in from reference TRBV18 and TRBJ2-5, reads NAGVMQNPRHLVRRRGQEARLRCSPMKGHSHVYWYRQLPEEGLKFMVYLQKENIIDESGMPKERFSAEFPKEGPSILRIQQVVRGDSAAYFCASSRQLTETQYFGPGTRLLVL.